Given below is one TCR beta chain in context. The data originate from a study of blood T cell repertoires in COVID-19. The CDR3 runs to 17 residues. Germline trimming cut 7 bases from V and 1 base from J; bases unmatched to any gene: 9. Germline V gives CDR1 LNHDA, CDR2 SQIVND (reference sequence). Only in-frame clones appear in the TCRdb table, and some are missing; sequencing was by immunoSEQ multiplex PCR. The sample yields over 200,000 clones, 92% seen once. V and J are TRBV19 and TRBJ2-1, with 11 bases identical to TRBD2. The clonotype comes from a man younger than 40 with acute or convalescent COVID-19. Specimen: peripheral blood. CDR3 region: CASTLGASGRSYNEQFF. CDR3 bases: TGTGCCAGTACCCTCGGGGCTAGCGGGAGGTCCTACAATGAGCAGTTCTTC.